Detailed here is one T cell receptor (beta chain). It has no known antigen specificity. It has no much larger one-base neighbor in the sample; base qualities were not kept. This entry comes from a study of T cells in Graves' hyperthyroidism and ophthalmopathy (dated by TCRdb to the late 2010s). A note on the overall study: TCR V-J signatures able to tell the groups apart were searched for in a discovery cohort of approximately 95 patients, of whom more than 40 had Graves' ophthalmopathy and around 57 had stable Graves' hyperthyroidism. Following sampling, methimazole starting at 30 mg daily was given to hyperthyroidism patients, and high-dose intravenous methylprednisolone was given to ophthalmopathy patients. The paper describes TCR Vbeta CDR3 sequencing of 135 peripheral blood samples, made up of some 40 ophthalmopathy patients, roughly 80 hyperthyroidism patients and about 17 progressor patients. In roughly six Graves' hyperthyroidism patients, the study also compared T-cell repertoires from thyroid tissue with T-cell repertoires from blood. An independent validation cohort of about 19 hyperthyroidism patients and about 16 patients who later progressed to ophthalmopathy tested prospective prediction of ophthalmopathy. The roughly 91 discovery patients were randomly divided into training and test sets at a 7:3 ratio.

TCR beta CDR3 regions were amplified from RNA transcripts. The first round of RT-PCR for the TCR CDR3 was performed with the HTBI primer set and the Qiagen OneStep RT-PCR kit. The libraries were constructed in a second round of multiplex PCR and then size-selected and purified. Paired-end sequencing of the libraries was performed with 100 bp reads on an Illumina HiSeq2000. The authors' analysis ran thus. Raw data were processed with SOAPnuke, discarding reads with adapters, uncalled bases, mean Phred below 15, or no exact constant-primer or identifier match. High-quality paired reads were merged using COPE v1.2.5, and each unique nucleotide sequence was defined as a clonotype. MiTCR v1.1 was used to align clonotypes to the IMGT TRBV, TRBD and TRBJ reference segments. Only V-J combinations with frequency above 0.0001, covering 99% to 99.2% of repertoires, were analysed. The TCS score was defined as F50 (clonal expansion) divided by E x V (chaos), with BLOSUM62-based TCRdist calculated between CDR3 peptides within each V-J. Welch's t-statistics and random forest reduced 500 to 650 V-J features to 10 to 15, which were used in a naive Bayes classifier (R e1071). The similarity between thyroid and blood repertoires was quantified using the Morisita-Horn index. The public reads were run again by TCRdb, first through fastp at Q25 and then through MiXCR, and only productive beta chains were kept. Duplicate CDR3 protein sequences are folded into a single record with the most common DNA and genes. The V and J calls and clone size come from TCRdb's table, not from the authors' own analysis. The sample table shows roughly 570,000 distinct CDR3 sequences, and approximately 44% are seen once. Roughly 19% of the sample is in the top ten clones.

V lost 1 base and J lost 11 bases, and the count of bases not matched to a germline gene is 11. CDR1 is given as LNHNV and CDR2 as YYDKDF, both from the germline V gene (reference sequence). The CDR3, cysteine through phenylalanine, is 16 amino acids long. Only the CDR3 DNA stays, 48 bases, in frame from base 1. General study outcomes and caveats: In validation, the model predicted progression to ophthalmopathy a median of around six months before onset, with approximately 68% sensitivity and 72.22% specificity. Most expanded thyroid clonotypes (frequency above 0.001) were also found in blood, which suggests that blood repertoires may mirror thyroid immune responses. Sample size was not statistically predetermined, and investigators were not blinded to group allocation. A 13 V-J signature model separated ophthalmopathy from stable hyperthyroidism, with approximately 87% sensitivity and roughly 84% specificity in cross-validation and 80%/75% in testing.

Any patient with an uncontrolled infection, another autoimmune disease, pregnancy or lactation was excluded. Clinical symptoms, serum thyroxine and TRAb, thyroid ultrasound, and orbital computed tomography formed the basis for the diagnoses. Trizol reagent was used to extract total RNA, and RNA quality was then checked on an Agilent 2100 Bioanalyzer. The chain is made from TRBV15 and TRBJ1-5; TRBD1 agrees with 10 junctional bases. Source material: peripheral blood or thyroid tissue (not recorded which). This receptor was taken from an adult woman with Graves' disease, either hyperthyroidism or ophthalmopathy (not recorded which). The CDR3 protein is CATSRGLGTGDETQHF. The nucleotide sequence is TGTGCCACCAGCAGAGGACTCGGGACAGGGGATGAGACCCAGCATTTT.